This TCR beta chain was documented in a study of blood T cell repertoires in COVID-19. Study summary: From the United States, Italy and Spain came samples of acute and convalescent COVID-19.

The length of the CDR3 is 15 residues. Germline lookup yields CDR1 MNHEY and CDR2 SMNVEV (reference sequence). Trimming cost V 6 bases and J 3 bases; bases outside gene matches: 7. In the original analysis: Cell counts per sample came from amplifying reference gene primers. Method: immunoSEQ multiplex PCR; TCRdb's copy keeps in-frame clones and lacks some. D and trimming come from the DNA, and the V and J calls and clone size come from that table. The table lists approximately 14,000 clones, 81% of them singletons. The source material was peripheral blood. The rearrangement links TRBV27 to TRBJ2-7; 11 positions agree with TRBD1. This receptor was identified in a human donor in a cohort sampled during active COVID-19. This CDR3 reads CASRPGQGALYEQYF. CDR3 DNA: TGTGCCAGCAGACCTGGACAGGGGGCACTCTACGAGCAGTACTTC.